Detailed here is one T cell receptor (beta chain). V lost 3 bases and J lost 1; bases outside the gene matches: 1. Germline V gives CDR1 SGHRS, CDR2 YFSETQ. This CDR3 has 14 residues. The entry originates in a study of blood T cell repertoires in COVID-19. Study context: Acute-phase and convalescent COVID-19 samples originated in the United States, Italy and Spain. PBMCs, B-cell-depleted T cells, or T cells were the source of the cDNA or gDNA that made up the material.

Assignments of participants to cohorts depended upon their own reported clinical history. Authors' processing steps: Estimation of nucleated cell counts was performed using reference gene primer amplification. Sequencing was performed with immunoSEQ multiplex PCR; in TCRdb, only in-frame clones are kept and a portion is missing. V, J and clone size derive from that table, while D and trimming were established from the DNA sequence. The sample has 110,000 to 150,000 clones, 78% seen once; the top ten hold around 5.5%. This sequence joins TRBV5-1 and TRBJ2-5; 9 nucleotides agree with TRBD1. Sequences were obtained from PBMCs or T cells enriched from blood (not recorded which). This TCR derives from a woman aged 45-59 years who had recovered from COVID-19. In DNA form, the CDR3 reads TGCGCCAGCAGCTCACAGGGGGCCCAAGAGACCCAGTACTTC. It specifies CASSSQGAQETQYF.